These 21 T cell receptor beta chains were sequenced from one sample in a study of CD8+CD57+ T cells in acquired aplastic anemia. Genomic DNA was employed as the template in profiling TCR beta VDJ and CDR3. In TCRdb, the reads were re-called with MiXCR into one record per CDR3 protein. The table includes 200,000 to 250,000 distinct CDR3 sequences, 30% to 40% detected once. The material sequenced was sorted CD4+, CD8+, or CD8+CD57+ T cells (not recorded which) from PBMCs. The receptor set was obtained from a human donor in good health, serving as a control.

CDR3 loop: CASRSTGDNQPQHF. CDR3 nucleotides: TGTGCCAGCAGGTCGACAGGGGACAATCAGCCCCAGCATTTT. V and J are TRBV25-1 and TRBJ1-5, with TRBD1 matching over 8 bases. CDR3 length: 14 amino acids. The germline CDR1 and CDR2 sequences are MGHDK and SYGVNS. V shed 6 bases, J shed 3 bases, and the junction held 4 bases outside the gene matches.

This clonotype has just a few counts. J is TRBJ2-2 and V is TRBV2; D unresolved. This CDR3 contains 14 residues. V dropped 6 bases and J dropped 2 bases, with 10 bases sitting between them. Germline lookup yields CDR1 SNHLY and CDR2 FYNNEI. The CDR3 is CASSPGFNTGELFF. The CDR3 DNA is TGTGCCAGCAGCCCGGGTTTCAACACCGGGGAGCTGTTTTTT.

This clonotype occurred many times. This chain connects TRBV6-2 or TRBV6-3 to TRBJ2-7; D remains ambiguous. The germline V gene has CDR1 MNHEY and CDR2 SVGEGT. Trimming stripped 2 bases from V and 3 bases from J, with 11 bases between. The CDR3 runs 14 residues. The CDR3 nucleotides are TGTGCCAGCAGTTACAGCGAGCCCGACTACGAGCAGTACTTC. Amino acid sequence: CASSYSEPDYEQYF.

This clonotype has ten or more counts. The chain carries TRBV25-1 and TRBJ1-2; 7 nucleotides line up with TRBD1. Trimming at V came to 6 bases and at J to 4 bases, leaving 8 bases not matched to a gene. This CDR3 is 14 amino acids long. Germline V gene lookup returns CDR1 MGHDK and CDR2 SYGVNS. The CDR3: CASSQPGGGYGYTF. The CDR3 DNA sequence: TGTGCCAGCAGCCAACCAGGGGGTGGCTATGGCTACACCTTC.

V usage is TRBV29-1 and J usage is TRBJ2-1, with D possibly being TRBD1 (5 bases). Germline CDR1 and CDR2: SQVTM and ANQGSEA. CDR3 size: 16 residues. The CDR3 sequence: CSTQSRVPAPYNEQFF. CDR3 coding DNA: TGCAGTACTCAGTCCAGGGTACCAGCCCCCTACAATGAGCAGTTCTTC.

This clonotype has at least ten counts. The CDR3 sequence: CASSITGRANYGYTF. The CDR3 DNA is TGTGCCAGTAGTATTACAGGTCGAGCTAACTATGGCTACACCTTC. This sequence joins TRBV19 and TRBJ1-2; D may be TRBD1 (5 bases). This CDR3 is built from 15 residues. V was pared by 3 bases and J by 0 bases, with 11 bases between. Germline CDR1 reads LNHDA; CDR2 reads SQIVND (reference sequence). The full variable domain, its missing parts supplied by reference TRBV19 and TRBJ1-2, is DGGITQSPKYLFRKEGQNVTLSCEQNLNHDAMYWYRQDPGQGLRLIYYSQIVNDFQKGDIAEGYSVSREKKESFPLTVTSAQKNPTAFYLCASSITGRANYGYTFGSGTRLTVV.

In regard to this clonotype: This CDR3 fails to terminate in the conserved phenylalanine or tryptophan, so it likely reflects a read error. The DNA is left out, because the CDR3 cannot be placed on it with certainty; the CDR3 is given as TCRdb lists it. This sequence joins TRBV20-1 and TRBJ2-1. Counting both end residues, the CDR3 totals 14 amino acids. Germline CDR1 is DFQATT and CDR2 is SNEGSKA (reference sequence). The CDR3 protein is CSARGRSSYNEQFL.

The chain combines TRBV9 with TRBJ1-6, with unresolved D. V was clipped by 3 bases and J by 7 bases, with 14 bases between them. Germline values: CDR1 SGDLS, CDR2 YYNGEE. This CDR3 has 15 residues. The CDR3 DNA is TGTGCCAGCAGCGCGACGAGGATCGGGAATTCACCCCTCCACTTT. As protein: CASSATRIGNSPLHF.

This clonotype was observed a handful of times. This chain connects TRBV6-5 to TRBJ2-7, with no clear D. Germline V lookup: CDR1 MNHEY, CDR2 SVGAGI. V was clipped by 4 bases and J by 1 base, with 11 bases between them. The CDR3 runs 14 residues. The CDR3: CASSLAPLSYEQYF. For the CDR3, the DNA is TGTGCCAGCAGTTTGGCACCCCTTTCCTACGAGCAGTACTTC.

Many counts were recorded for this clonotype. The rearrangement uses TRBV5-1 and TRBJ2-7; TRBD1 or TRBD2 may be the D gene (5 bases each). The CDR3 contains 16 residues. Germline CDR1 reads SGHRS; CDR2 reads YFSETQ. V lost 0 bases and J 2 bases, leaving 15 bases between the germline ends. CDR3 DNA: TGCGCCAGCAGCTTGGCTACTTCGACAGCGGCCTACGAGCAGTACTTC. It codes for CASSLATSTAAYEQYF.

This clonotype occurred a few times. A read error may be the cause here, since a much bigger clone is one base away. The chain is built from TRBV10-3 and TRBJ2-1; 8 nucleotides match TRBD1. Germline CDR1 and CDR2: ENHRY and SYGVKD. The CDR3 contains 16 residues. CDR3 in amino acids: CATSDLRTGSVNEQFF. For the CDR3, the DNA is TGTGCCACCAGTGATCTCCGGACAGGGTCGGTCAATGAGCAGTTCTTC.

The chain couples TRBV19 to TRBJ1-5; D is undetermined. This CDR3 has 14 residues. CDR1 and CDR2 from the germline V gene are LNHDA and SQIVND (reference sequence). Between the trimmed V and J ends, which lost 3 bases and 7 bases, there was a span of 13 bases. The CDR3 protein is CASSIGVEWQPQHF. CDR3 DNA sequence: TGTGCCAGTAGTATTGGGGTTGAGTGGCAGCCCCAGCATTTT. Looking up the rest from reference TRBV19 and TRBJ1-5 gives the full variable domain: DGGITQSPKYLFRKEGQNVTLSCEQNLNHDAMYWYRQDPGQGLRLIYYSQIVNDFQKGDIAEGYSVSREKKESFPLTVTSAQKNPTAFYLCASSIGVEWQPQHFGDGTRLSIL.

This clonotype was detected ten times or more. The J gene is TRBJ1-4, the V gene TRBV20-1; 8 nucleotides align to TRBD1. Looked up from germline, CDR1 is DFQATT and CDR2 is SNEGSKA (reference sequence). The CDR3 has 14 amino acids. After removal of 6 bases from V and 6 bases from J, the junction contained 9 bases not matched to a gene. The DNA for the CDR3 is TGCAGTGCCGACCGATCGGGACAGGATGAAAAACTGTTTTTT. Its protein product is CSADRSGQDEKLFF.

The genes are TRBV2 and TRBJ1-2; 7 nucleotides agree with TRBD1. Germline CDR1 and CDR2: SNHLY and FYNNEI. This CDR3 is 13 amino acids long. Trimming at V came to 6 bases and at J to 7 bases, leaving 8 bases not matched to a gene. The CDR3 loop reads CASSRDSEIGYTF. For the CDR3, the DNA is TGTGCCAGCAGCCGGGACAGCGAGATTGGCTACACCTTC.

This clonotype appeared many times. This chain connects TRBV10-3 to TRBJ1-1; 8 positions match TRBD1. Germline CDR1 reads ENHRY; CDR2 reads SYGVKD. V gave up 10 bases and J gave up 3 bases; unmatched junction bases: 7. The CDR3 runs to 13 residues. CDR3 bases: TGTGCCACCGCTCAGGGGGCTGACACTGAAGCTTTCTTT. Protein product: CATAQGADTEAFF.

In its sample, this clonotype was seen many times. J is TRBJ2-5 and V is TRBV19; D not certain. Deletions cut 1 base from V and 5 bases from J, with 5 bases between. CDR3 size: 12 residues. CDR1 and CDR2 from the germline V gene are LNHDA and SQIVND (reference sequence). The chain's CDR3 is CASSIGGETQYF. The CDR3 DNA reads TGTGCCAGTAGTATAGGTGGGGAGACCCAGTACTTC.

This clonotype was detected many times. The chain combines TRBV4-2 with TRBJ2-1; tentatively, D is TRBD2 (6 bases). The CDR3 contains 15 residues. V lost 5 bases, J lost 6 bases, and 17 bases lay in between. CDR1 and CDR2 (germline): LGHNA, YNFKEQ. CDR3 in DNA: TGTGCCAGCAGCACTGCCGTGGTAGCGGTCAATGAGCAGTTCTTC. Translation gives CASSTAVVAVNEQFF.

The sample holds many counts of this clonotype. This chain uses TRBV19 with TRBJ2-1; 9 bases are shared with TRBD2. Germline V gives CDR1 LNHDA, CDR2 SQIVND (reference sequence). With 5 bases clipped from V and 2 bases from J, the junction kept 7 bases outside the gene matches. The length of the CDR3 is 16 residues. CDR3 loop: CASSLGLAGAYNEQFF. The CDR3, as DNA: TGTGCCAGTAGTCTCGGGTTAGCGGGAGCCTACAATGAGCAGTTCTTC.

This clonotype was seen just once. The chain is built from TRBV10-3 and TRBJ1-2; D is ambiguous. The CDR3 length is 13 residues. Germline V gene sequence: CDR1 ENHRY, CDR2 SYGVKD. V lost 2 bases and J 5 bases, leaving 9 bases between the germline ends. CDR3 nucleotide sequence: TGTGCCATCAGTGAGGGACGGGAGTATGGCTACACCTTC. It encodes CAISEGREYGYTF.

V gene TRBV10-3 combines with J gene TRBJ1-4; 7 nucleotides line up with TRBD1. This CDR3 contains 17 residues. V lost 3 bases, J lost 3 bases, and 10 bases stayed unmatched. The germline gives CDR1 ENHRY, CDR2 SYGVKD. CDR3 coding DNA: TGTGCCATCAGTGAACACGTAACAGGGGTGGCTAATGAAAAACTGTTTTTT. Translation gives CAISEHVTGVANEKLFF.

To note about this clonotype: At one boundary the junction diverges from the germline segment, which might be a read error. The rearrangement links TRBV7-3 to TRBJ1-5; D gene unclear. This CDR3 has 13 residues. Germline assignment: CDR1 SGHTA and CDR2 FQGTGA. CDR3 sequence: CACSLRRDQPQHF. CDR3 bases: TGTGCCTGCAGCTTAAGGCGGGATCAGCCCCAGCATTTT.